These T cell receptor beta chains were read from a single sample in a study of blood T cells in healthy people across ages. MiXCR, applied by TCRdb to the 5' RACE reads, yields one record per CDR3 protein. The sample consists of some 1.5 million distinct CDR3 sequences, about 28% of them appearing once. The source material was blood. The receptors come from a woman aged 30 to 39 in good health. The CDR3 runs from the conserved cysteine through the conserved F or W. D genes are given only for firm matches. A row's size may be missing; if present it is once, few, many or a size class.

clone_size j_call d_call v_call cdr3_nt cdr3_aa
- TRBJ1-4 - TRBV7-1 TGTGCCAGCAGCTCACCCTCCCTCGGGGGACTGTTTTTT CASSSPSLGGLFF
many TRBJ2-7 TRBD1 TRBV19 TGTGCCAGTGCAAACTCCGGGACAGCCATCTACGAGCAGTACTTC CASANSGTAIYEQYF
few TRBJ2-3 - TRBV4-3 TGCGCCAGCAGCCAAGGGGCGTTAGCGTTAGATACGCAGTATTTT CASSQGALALDTQYF
- TRBJ2-2 - TRBV4-3 TGCGCCAGCAGCCAAGATGTGACTAGGTTAAACACCGGGGAGCTGTTTTTT CASSQDVTRLNTGELFF
many TRBJ2-7 TRBD2 TRBV6-2/TRBV6-3 TGTGCCAGCAGTTGGACTAGCGGGGGTGACGAGCAGTACTTC CASSWTSGGDEQYF
many TRBJ2-5 - TRBV29-1 TGCAGCGTAGGGAGTGAGGAGACCCAGTACTTC CSVGSEETQYF
- TRBJ1-3 - TRBV5-6 TGTGCCAGCAGCTTGGCCGGGGGGTTCTCTGGAAACACCATATATTTT CASSLAGGFSGNTIYF
few TRBJ2-7 TRBD2 TRBV7-2 TGTGCCAGCAGCTTAGGACTAGCGGAGCAGTACTTC CASSLGLAEQYF
- TRBJ2-1 - TRBV7-2 TGTGCCAGCAGCTTTCTACCCGGGCAACTCAATGAGCAGTTCTTC CASSFLPGQLNEQFF
few TRBJ2-2 TRBD1 TRBV4-1 TGCGCCAGCAGCCAAAGAGGGGGCCCGAACACCGGGGAGCTGTTTTTT CASSQRGGPNTGELFF
- TRBJ2-1 TRBD2 TRBV6-4 TGTGCCAGCAGTGAAAAAGCGGGGGCCGTCAATGAGCAGTTCTTC CASSEKAGAVNEQFF
- TRBJ2-7 - TRBV11-2 TGTGCCAGCAGCAAGCAAGCTGGGGCCTACGAGCAGTACTTC CASSKQAGAYEQYF
- TRBJ1-1 TRBD1 TRBV9 TGTGCCAGCAGCGTATTATTGGGACAGGGGGCAGGGACTGAAGCTTTCTTT CASSVLLGQGAGTEAFF
few TRBJ2-1 - TRBV7-2 TGTGCCAGCAGCTTAGATGGGACCGTACTGGGGCGCATTGAGCAGTTCTTC CASSLDGTVLGRIEQFF
few TRBJ2-5 - TRBV6-6 TGTGCCAGCAGTTACTCGGTATCCGGGGCCCAGTACTTC CASSYSVSGAQYF
- TRBJ2-1 TRBD2 TRBV18 TGTGCCAGCTCCCTCGATTTGCGGGGGGGCCGGAATGAGCAGTTCTTC CASSLDLRGGRNEQFF
few TRBJ2-7 TRBD2 TRBV14 TGTGCCAGCAGTCGGACTAGCGGACCGCTCGAGCAGTACTTC CASSRTSGPLEQYF
many TRBJ2-5 - TRBV10-3 TGTGCCATCAGTGAAACCCAGGGGGGACAAGAGACCCAGTACTTC CAISETQGGQETQYF
few TRBJ1-2 TRBD1 TRBV3-1 TGTGCCAGCAGCCTGAAACAGGGGAGGAAGAAAGGCTACACCTTC CASSLKQGRKKGYTF
- TRBJ1-4 - TRBV19 TGTGCCAGTAGTCTCGACTGGGAAGCGACTAATGAAAAACTGTTTTTT CASSLDWEATNEKLFF
- TRBJ1-2 - TRBV20-1 TGCAGTGCTAGCCCAGGGTCCTATGGCTACACCTTC CSASPGSYGYTF
many TRBJ2-7 TRBD2 TRBV12-3/TRBV12-4 TGTGCCAGCAGTCGGGGACTAGCGGATCTCTCCTACGAGCAGTACTTC CASSRGLADLSYEQYF
- TRBJ1-6 TRBD1 TRBV6-5 TGTGCCAGCAGACTCGGGACAGGGGGCACAAGGAATTCACCCCTCCACTTT CASRLGTGGTRNSPLHF
- TRBJ1-1 TRBD1 TRBV12-3/TRBV12-4 TGTGCCAGCAGGCACCCGGGACAGGGTAGAACTGAAGCTTTCTTT CASRHPGQGRTEAFF